This T cell receptor (beta chain) stems from a study of T-cell memory formation after mild COVID-19. The overall study: For the most part, TCR clusters were specific to one donor.

This clonotype showed up just a few times. This CDR3 is built from 12 residues. Germline lookup yields CDR1 KGHDR and CDR2 SFDVKD. The germline V and J ends were trimmed by 3 bases and 7 bases, with 5 bases remaining between them. cDNA libraries for TCR alpha and TCR beta, carrying sample barcodes and UMIs, came from 5'RACE with constant-segment primers. TCRdb reprocessed the 5' RACE reads via MiXCR and lists one record per CDR3 protein. This repertoire shows about 560,000 distinct CDR3 sequences, approximately 18% found once; its top ten account for approximately 12%. This receptor was identified in an adult woman who had mild COVID-19 (a few samples of this study predate the infection). Cell type and time point are not known. The chain carries TRBV24-1 and TRBJ2-2; D uncertain. The sequencing input was PBMCs or a T cell subset sorted from them (not recorded which). The chain's CDR3 is CATSDLVGELFF. CDR3 in DNA: TGTGCCACCAGTGATCTAGTCGGGGAGCTGTTTTTT.